The clone carrying this T cell receptor beta chain came up a few times. Germline CDR1 reads DFQATT; CDR2 reads SNEGSKA (reference sequence). CDR3 length: 11 residues. The data were obtained in a study of identical twins. TCRdb re-analysed the 5' RACE reads in MiXCR, keeping a single row per CDR3 protein. The sample holds some 630,000 distinct CDR3 sequences, roughly 7.2% seen once. The same sample was also used in a study of yellow fever vaccine responses in identical twins.

The V and J genes are TRBV20-1 and TRBJ2-1; D gene ambiguous. Sequences were obtained from PBMCs. This TCR was recovered from a woman between 18 and 30 years old in good health. As DNA, the CDR3 is TGCAGCCAGACTGCCTACAATGAGCAGTTCTTC. Its protein is CSQTAYNEQFF.